The 18 T cell receptor beta chains in this list originate from one sample, sequenced in a study of cytotoxic CD8 clonotypes in ibrutinib-treated CLL. Measured with immunoSEQ multiplex PCR; TCRdb has only the in-frame clones, and not every one. The sample lists tens of thousands of clones, 90% seen once, with 3.1% in the top ten. The starting material was PBMCs, obtained after 12 months of ibrutinib treatment. The receptor set was obtained from a human donor with chronic lymphocytic leukemia.

The chain employs TRBV2 and TRBJ1-4; TRBD1 might be the D (5 bases). Trimming shortened V by 6 bases and J by 7 bases, and 15 bases separated the two germline ends. The germline CDR1 and CDR2 sequences are SNHLY and FYNNEI. CDR3 length: 14 residues. The CDR3 sequence is CASRITQGTEKLFF. The CDR3 coding sequence is TGTGCCAGCAGAATAACTCAGGGCACTGAAAAACTGTTTTTT.

V and J are TRBV29-1 and TRBJ2-5; no firm D call. Trimming shortened V by 6 bases and J by 4 bases, and 9 bases separated the two germline ends. The germline V gene has CDR1 SQVTM and CDR2 ANQGSEA. The CDR3 extends over 11 amino acids. The CDR3 nucleotides are TGCAGCGTGGACGGCGGAGAGACCCAGTACTTC. It is translated as CSVDGGETQYF.

This clone was observed a handful of times. The genes are TRBV10-1 and TRBJ2-7; maybe TRBD1 (6 bases). V was clipped by 8 bases and J by 9 bases, with 14 bases between them. The CDR3 covers 11 residues. CDR1 and CDR2 from the germline V gene are WNHNN and SYGVQD (reference sequence). The CDR3 reads CASVQGIRQYF. The DNA for the CDR3 is TGCGCCAGCGTCCAGGGGATCAGGCAGTACTTC.

The chain couples TRBV9 to TRBJ1-3; D gene uncertain. The CDR3 covers 14 residues. The V end was cut by 0 bases, the J end by 6 bases, with 10 bases between. Germline assignment: CDR1 SGDLS and CDR2 YYNGEE. The CDR3 DNA sequence: TGTGCCAGCAGCGTAGAAGGGTCGGTAAACACCATATATTTT. Encoded protein: CASSVEGSVNTIYF.

This chain uses TRBV4-3 with TRBJ1-2; 10 nucleotides align to TRBD1. The germline CDR1 and CDR2 sequences are LGHNA and YSLEER. With V trimmed by 4 bases and J by 8 bases, 13 bases remained unmatched. The CDR3 totals 16 residues. The CDR3 loop is CASSPRDRGQWGGYTF. The CDR3 DNA sequence: TGCGCCAGCAGCCCCCGGGACAGGGGCCAGTGGGGGGGCTACACCTTC.

This clone was picked up a small number of times. The rearrangement links TRBV27 to TRBJ1-5; D is ambiguous. The germline V and J ends were trimmed by 4 bases and 4 bases, with 11 bases remaining between them. CDR1 is MNHEY, CDR2 SMNVEV, per germline (reference sequence). This CDR3 is 14 amino acids long. The CDR3 region has the DNA TGTGCCAGCAGTTGGGGAGGCCCGAATCAGCCCCAGCATTTT. This gives the protein CASSWGGPNQPQHF.

The gene calls are TRBV7-9 and TRBJ1-4, with D uncertain. CDR3 length: 14 amino acids. The V end lost 6 bases, the J end lost 3 bases, and 11 bases lay between the germline ends. CDR1 SEHNR and CDR2 FQNEAQ come from the germline V gene (reference sequence). CDR3 amino acids: CASSPGLSNEKLFF. CDR3 DNA sequence: TGTGCCAGCAGTCCGGGTCTCTCTAATGAAAAACTGTTTTTT.

The V gene is TRBV18, the J gene TRBJ2-2, with 11 bases fitting TRBD1. The CDR3 extends over 17 amino acids. V trimming: 3 bases; J trimming: 3 bases; junction bases outside the gene matches: 6. The germline V gene has CDR1 KGHSH and CDR2 LQKENI. The CDR3 protein is CASSPGQGAPHTGELFF. The DNA for the CDR3 is TGTGCCAGCTCACCTGGACAGGGGGCACCTCACACCGGGGAGCTGTTTTTT.

This clone appeared a single time. This sequence joins TRBV28 and TRBJ2-5; 7 bases agree with TRBD1. The V segment lost 5 bases and the J segment 3 bases; nucleotides outside the gene matches: 18. Germline values: CDR1 MDHEN, CDR2 SYDVKM. The CDR3 spans 18 residues. This CDR3 reads CASSAITPLRDRKETQYF. CDR3 DNA sequence: TGTGCCAGCAGTGCCATAACTCCTCTCCGGGACAGAAAAGAGACCCAGTACTTC.

This clone has a handful of counts. This chain uses TRBV19 with TRBJ2-2; TRBD1 is a possible D gene (6 bases). CDR3 size: 15 residues. Germline V gene lookup returns CDR1 LNHDA and CDR2 SQIVND (reference sequence). V was trimmed by 4 bases and J by 1 base, leaving 10 bases between them. CDR3 sequence reads: CASSNLDRNTGELFF. The CDR3 bases are TGTGCCAGTAGTAATTTGGACAGGAACACCGGGGAGCTGTTTTTT.

The table lists this clone with a count of one. This chain joins TRBV12-5 and TRBJ2-7; D is perhaps TRBD2 (6 bases). The CDR3 covers 13 residues. The V gene's germline CDR1 is LGHNT and CDR2 FRNRAP. Between the trimmed V and J ends, which lost 9 bases and 0 bases, there was a span of 12 bases. The CDR3 bases are TGTGCTAGCGGATCGACTAGCTCCTACGAGCAGTACTTC. Its translation: CASGSTSSYEQYF.

The rearrangement joins TRBV7-9 to TRBJ2-5; D is possibly TRBD1 (6 bases). The CDR3 is 13 amino acids. Germline V gene data show CDR1 as SEHNR and CDR2 as FQNEAQ (reference sequence). The ends were cut back, 5 bases at V and 5 bases at J, with 12 bases in the middle. The CDR3 bases are TGTGCCAGCAGCCCAGGGGAGCGGGAGACCCAGTACTTC. Protein product: CASSPGERETQYF. The full variable domain, rest sourced from reference TRBV7-9 and TRBJ2-5, is DTGVSQNPRHKITKRGQNVTFRCDPISEHNRLYWYRQTLGQGPEFLTYFQNEAQLEKSRLLSDRFSAERPKGSFSTLEIQRTEQGDSAMYLCASSPGERETQYFGPGTRLLVL.

Concerning this clone itself: Additional DNA sequences in this sample encode the identical CDR3. The chain employs TRBV28 and TRBJ1-1, with D hard to call. Trimming took off 9 bases at V and 7 bases at J, with 24 bases between the two ends. The length of the CDR3 is 15 residues. Germline V CDR1 and CDR2: MDHEN, SYDVKM. In nucleotides, the CDR3 is TGTGCCAGTAAGCCCACCGGGAGCAAGAGTCGTGAAGCTTTCTTT. Translating gives CASKPTGSKSREAFF.

A remark on this clone: Relative to the germline gene, one junction end is altered; a read error may explain this. The chain employs TRBV7-9 and TRBJ1-2; unclear D gene. CDR1 and CDR2 (germline): SEHNR, FQNEAQ (reference sequence). The CDR3 is made up of 12 amino acids. CDR3 loop: CASSLGGGGTVF. DNA for the CDR3: TGTGCCAGCAGCTTAGGGGGTGGTGGCACAGTCTTC.

The chain recombines TRBV6-5 with TRBJ2-5; D is perhaps TRBD1 (6 bases). The CDR3 is made up of 14 amino acids. Looked up from germline, CDR1 is MNHEY and CDR2 is SVGAGI. V lost 6 bases and J 5 bases, leaving 16 bases between the germline ends. CDR3 residues: CASSRSRGSETQYF. As DNA, the CDR3 is TGTGCCAGCAGCCGTTCCAGGGGTAGCGAGACCCAGTACTTC.

V usage is TRBV19 and J usage is TRBJ1-5; TRBD1 aligns across 8 bases. The CDR3 has 14 residues. Germline V gene sequence: CDR1 LNHDA, CDR2 SQIVND (reference sequence). Trimming took 6 bases from V and 7 from J; bases not matched to a gene: 8. The CDR3 is CASSYPGGTQPQHF. The DNA for the CDR3 is TGTGCCAGTAGCTACCCAGGGGGCACGCAGCCCCAGCATTTT.

The V and J genes are TRBV9 and TRBJ2-1; TRBD2 matches 8 bases. The trim removed 4 bases at V and 5 bases at J, leaving 8 bases unmatched. Germline V gives CDR1 SGDLS, CDR2 YYNGEE. The CDR3 contains 15 residues. The CDR3 DNA sequence: TGTGCCAGCAGCCCGGGGGGGCAGGGACACAATGAGCAGTTCTTC. This sequence encodes CASSPGGQGHNEQFF.

The chain has TRBV18 and TRBJ1-3, with TRBD1 as a possible D gene (6 bases). Trimming pared 9 bases from V and 4 bases from J, leaving 13 bases between. CDR1 is KGHSH, CDR2 LQKENI, per germline. CDR3 size: 13 residues. This CDR3 reads CASEVGGGNTIYF. The CDR3 DNA reads TGTGCCAGTGAAGTTGGGGGCGGAAACACCATATATTTT.